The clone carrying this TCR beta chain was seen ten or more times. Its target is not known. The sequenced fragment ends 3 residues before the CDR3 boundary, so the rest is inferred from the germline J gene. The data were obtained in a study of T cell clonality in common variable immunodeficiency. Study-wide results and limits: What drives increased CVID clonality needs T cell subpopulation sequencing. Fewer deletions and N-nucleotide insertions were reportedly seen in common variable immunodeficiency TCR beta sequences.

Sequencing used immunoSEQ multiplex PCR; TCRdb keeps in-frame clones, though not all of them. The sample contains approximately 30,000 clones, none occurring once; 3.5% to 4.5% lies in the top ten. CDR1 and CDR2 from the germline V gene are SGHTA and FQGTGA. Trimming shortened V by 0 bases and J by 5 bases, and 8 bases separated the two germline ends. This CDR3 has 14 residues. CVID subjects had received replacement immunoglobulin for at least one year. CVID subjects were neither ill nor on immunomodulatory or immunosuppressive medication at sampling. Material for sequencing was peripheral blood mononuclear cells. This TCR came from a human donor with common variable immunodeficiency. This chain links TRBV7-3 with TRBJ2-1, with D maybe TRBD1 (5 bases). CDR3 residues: CASSLTGADNEQFF. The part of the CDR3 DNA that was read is TGTGCCAGCAGCTTAACTGGGGCGGACAATGAG.